These 7 T cell receptor beta chains came from one sample sequenced in a study of identical twins. Each CDR3 protein gets one entry after TCRdb re-called the 5' RACE reads with MiXCR. Counted here are around 500,000 distinct CDR3 sequences, 14% occurring once; the ten biggest clones make up around 0.57%. The same data also went into a second study, on yellow fever vaccine responses in identical twins.

The sample consisted of CD4+ T cells sorted from blood. The receptors derive from a woman under 30 in good health.

At least ten counts were recorded for this clonotype. V is TRBV10-3 and J is TRBJ2-3; D remains ambiguous. The germline V and J ends were trimmed by 11 bases and 1 base, with 16 bases remaining between them. Germline lookup yields CDR1 ENHRY and CDR2 SYGVKD. The CDR3 contains 14 residues. CDR3 protein: CAPQESNGTDTQYF. Written as DNA, the CDR3 is TGTGCCCCCCAAGAAAGCAACGGCACAGATACGCAGTATTTT.

The genes are TRBV28 and TRBJ1-1; D gene uncertain. V lost 5 bases, J lost 1 base, and 11 bases lay in between. CDR3 length equals 14 residues. The germline gives CDR1 MDHEN, CDR2 SYDVKM. CDR3 amino acids: CASSHRRTNTEAFF. In DNA, the CDR3 is TGTGCCAGCAGTCACCGTCGGACGAACACTGAAGCTTTCTTT.

This clonotype was detected only a few times. This sequence joins TRBV12-3 or TRBV12-4 and TRBJ1-6; D call uncertain. Between the trimmed V and J ends, which lost 9 bases and 7 bases, there was a span of 16 bases. CDR3 length equals 14 residues. The CDR3 sequence: CASALFLGNSPLHF. DNA for the CDR3: TGTGCCAGTGCTCTTTTTCTGGGAAATTCACCCCTCCACTTT.

The DNA of the CDR3 is TGTGCCACCAGTGATCCGGGACAGGGGGCCGATGGCTACACCTTC. Residues: CATSDPGQGADGYTF. The V call is TRBV24-1, the J call TRBJ1-2; 12 bases fit TRBD1. Looked up from germline, CDR1 is KGHDR and CDR2 is SFDVKD. After removal of 3 bases from V and 6 bases from J, the junction contained 4 bases not matched to a gene. This CDR3 contains 15 residues.

The rearrangement uses TRBV29-1 and TRBJ2-2; TRBD2 matches at 7 bases. Germline values: CDR1 SQVTM, CDR2 ANQGSEA. The CDR3 spans 15 residues. Trimming removed 5 bases from V and 6 bases from J; junction bases left unmatched: 12. The CDR3 DNA reads as TGCAGCGTTTCTTTTCCGCGGGAGAGGTCCGGGGAGCTGTTTTTT. Translation gives CSVSFPRERSGELFF.

The chain joins TRBV25-1 to TRBJ2-1; tentatively, D is TRBD1 or TRBD2 (6 bases each). The CDR3 consists of 15 residues. CDR1 is MGHDK and CDR2 is SYGVNS in the germline V gene. Trimming removed 7 bases at V and 8 bases at J, with 21 bases between. The CDR3 protein is CASNKGELGGDEQFF. CDR3 bases: TGTGCCAGCAATAAGGGCGAGCTGGGGGGCGATGAGCAGTTCTTC.

V is TRBV6-5 and J is TRBJ2-2; no firm D call. This CDR3 is 14 amino acids long. In germline, CDR1 is MNHEY, CDR2 SVGAGI. Trimming removed 5 bases at V and 5 bases at J, with 12 bases between. The CDR3 loop reads CASSLSVGTGELFF. The CDR3 DNA reads as TGTGCCAGCAGTCTATCGGTAGGGACCGGGGAGCTGTTTTTT.